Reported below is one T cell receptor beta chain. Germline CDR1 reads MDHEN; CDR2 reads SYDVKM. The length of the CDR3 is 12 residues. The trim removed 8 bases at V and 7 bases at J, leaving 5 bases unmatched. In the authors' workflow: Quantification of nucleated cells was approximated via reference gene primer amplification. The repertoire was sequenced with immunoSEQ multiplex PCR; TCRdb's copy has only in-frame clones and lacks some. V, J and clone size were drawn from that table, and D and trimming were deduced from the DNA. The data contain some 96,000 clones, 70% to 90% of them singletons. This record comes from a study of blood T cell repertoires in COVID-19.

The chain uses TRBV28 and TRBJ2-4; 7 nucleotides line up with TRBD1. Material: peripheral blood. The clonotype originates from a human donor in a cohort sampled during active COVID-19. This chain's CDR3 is CASAIQGNIQYF. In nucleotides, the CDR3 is TGTGCCAGCGCCATACAGGGGAACATTCAGTACTTC.